The rows below give T cell receptor beta chains drawn from one sample of a study of PD-1 blockade in mismatch repair-deficient tumors. Profiled with immunoSEQ multiplex PCR; TCRdb holds only in-frame clones, not every one. The sample holds 100,000 to 150,000 clones, about 88% seen once. This specimen consisted of peripheral blood, obtained 44 weeks after starting pembrolizumab. The receptor set was obtained from an adult with mismatch repair-deficient cancer. The CDR3 runs from the conserved cysteine through the conserved F or W. The D gene is left open where the match is weak. Where a row states a size, it is once, few, many or the class of an expanded clone; other rows omit it.

len: 11
v_gene: TRBV7-9
j_gene: TRBJ2-7
abundance: -
d_gene: -
CDR3nt: TGTGCCAGCAGCGTGAATTACGAGCAGTACTTC
CDR3aa: CASSVNYEQYF

len: 15
v_gene: TRBV2
j_gene: TRBJ1-2
abundance: -
d_gene: TRBD1
CDR3nt: TGTGCGAGCAAGGACAGGAATACCCTACGCTATGGCTACACCTTC
CDR3aa: CASKDRNTLRYGYTF

len: 22
v_gene: TRBV29-1
j_gene: TRBJ2-5
abundance: -
d_gene: TRBD2
CDR3nt: TGCAGCGTTGCGTCCCTATCACTAGCGGGAGAGGCGGGGGACTCGAGCCAAGAGACCCAGTACTTC
CDR3aa: CSVASLSLAGEAGDSSQETQYF

len: 13
v_gene: TRBV9
j_gene: TRBJ2-1
abundance: -
d_gene: -
CDR3nt: TGTGCCAGCAGCGTAGGGGACTTAAATGAGCAGTTCTTC
CDR3aa: CASSVGDLNEQFF

len: 12
v_gene: TRBV28
j_gene: TRBJ2-7
abundance: few
d_gene: -
CDR3nt: TGTGCCAGCAGTCCGGGGTACTACGAGCAGTACTTC
CDR3aa: CASSPGYYEQYF

len: 16
v_gene: TRBV28
j_gene: TRBJ2-7
abundance: once
d_gene: TRBD2
CDR3nt: TGTGCCAGCAGCCTTAAGCGGGGGCTGCAAAACTACGAGCAGTACTTC
CDR3aa: CASSLKRGLQNYEQYF

len: 16
v_gene: TRBV4-2
j_gene: TRBJ2-6
abundance: -
d_gene: -
CDR3nt: TGTGCCAGCAGCCAAGATAAGGGATCAGGGGCCAACGTCCTGACTTTC
CDR3aa: CASSQDKGSGANVLTF

len: 13
v_gene: TRBV29-1
j_gene: TRBJ1-1
abundance: -
d_gene: -
CDR3nt: TGCAGCGTTGACGCCGGGCTGGGCACTGAAGCTTTCTTT
CDR3aa: CSVDAGLGTEAFF

len: 15
v_gene: TRBV6-5
j_gene: TRBJ2-7
abundance: -
d_gene: -
CDR3nt: TGTGCCAGCAGTTATTCCTCGGACAGATCCTACGAGCAGTACTTC
CDR3aa: CASSYSSDRSYEQYF

len: 16
v_gene: TRBV12-5
j_gene: TRBJ1-2
abundance: once
d_gene: -
CDR3nt: TGTGCTAGTGGTTTGGATTGGACCTACGGGGACTATGGCTACACCTTC
CDR3aa: CASGLDWTYGDYGYTF

len: 14
v_gene: TRBV7-9
j_gene: TRBJ2-2
abundance: -
d_gene: TRBD1
CDR3nt: TGTGCCAGCAGCTTGCAGGGGGCGGCCGGGGAGCTGTTTTTT
CDR3aa: CASSLQGAAGELFF

len: 17
v_gene: TRBV18
j_gene: TRBJ1-2
abundance: -
d_gene: TRBD1
CDR3nt: TGTGCCAGCTCACCTGGACAGGGGGCCATCAGTATATATGGCTACACCTTC
CDR3aa: CASSPGQGAISIYGYTF

len: 14
v_gene: TRBV5-8
j_gene: TRBJ2-7
abundance: -
d_gene: -
CDR3nt: TGTGCCAGCAGCGGGGTTAGCAGAATCTACGAGCAGTACTTC
CDR3aa: CASSGVSRIYEQYF

len: 15
v_gene: TRBV7-9
j_gene: TRBJ2-1
abundance: -
d_gene: TRBD2
CDR3nt: TGTGCCAGCAGCCCGACGCCTCTAGCGGGCAATGAGCAGTTCTTC
CDR3aa: CASSPTPLAGNEQFF

len: 15
v_gene: TRBV7-3
j_gene: TRBJ2-1
abundance: -
d_gene: -
CDR3nt: TGTGCCAGCAGCTTAAGCGGAAACTTATACAATGAGCAGTTCTTC
CDR3aa: CASSLSGNLYNEQFF

len: 13
v_gene: TRBV6-5
j_gene: TRBJ2-7
abundance: -
d_gene: -
CDR3nt: TGTGCCAGCAGAAAAGAAAGCTCCTACGAGCAGTACTTC
CDR3aa: CASRKESSYEQYF

len: 13
v_gene: TRBV11-2
j_gene: TRBJ2-1
abundance: -
d_gene: -
CDR3nt: TGTGCCAGCAGCTTAGGGGCTGGTGGTGAGCAGTTCTTC
CDR3aa: CASSLGAGGEQFF

len: 12
v_gene: TRBV18
j_gene: TRBJ1-1
abundance: -
d_gene: -
CDR3nt: TGTGCCAGCTCTAGGGGGAACACTGAAGCTTTCTTT
CDR3aa: CASSRGNTEAFF

len: 15
v_gene: TRBV4-1
j_gene: TRBJ2-2
abundance: few
d_gene: TRBD1
CDR3nt: TGCGCCAGCAGCAGGGACAGGGTGAACACCGGGGAGCTGTTTTTT
CDR3aa: CASSRDRVNTGELFF

len: 14
v_gene: TRBV11-2
j_gene: TRBJ2-3
abundance: -
d_gene: TRBD2
CDR3nt: TGTGCCAGCAGCTTAGTGGCGGGGGCAGATACGCAGTATTTT
CDR3aa: CASSLVAGADTQYF

len: 12
v_gene: TRBV4-1
j_gene: TRBJ2-7
abundance: -
d_gene: -
CDR3nt: TGCGCCAGCAGCCAAAACAACTACGAGCAGTACTTC
CDR3aa: CASSQNNYEQYF

len: 18
v_gene: TRBV28
j_gene: TRBJ1-5
abundance: -
d_gene: -
CDR3nt: TGTGCCAGCAGTTTTTTCGCCAGCTGGGGGAGGGGCAATCAGCCCCAGCATTTT
CDR3aa: CASSFFASWGRGNQPQHF

len: 14
v_gene: TRBV7-8
j_gene: TRBJ1-5
abundance: -
d_gene: -
CDR3nt: TGTGCCAGCAGCTTCGGGACGGAATATCAGCCCCAGCATTTT
CDR3aa: CASSFGTEYQPQHF

len: 10
v_gene: TRBV27
j_gene: TRBJ2-3
abundance: -
d_gene: -
CDR3nt: TGTGCCAGCGGGGCAGATACGCAGTATTTT
CDR3aa: CASGADTQYF

len: 18
v_gene: TRBV11-2
j_gene: TRBJ2-1
abundance: -
d_gene: -
CDR3nt: TGTGCCAGCAGCTTATCCCGCGGGAAGCCGCGATATTCGTTTGAGCAGTTCTTC
CDR3aa: CASSLSRGKPRYSFEQFF

len: 15
v_gene: TRBV4-3
j_gene: TRBJ2-5
abundance: -
d_gene: TRBD1
CDR3nt: TGCGCCAGCAGCCAAGGTGGGACAGCTGAAGAGACCCAGTACTTC
CDR3aa: CASSQGGTAEETQYF

len: 16
v_gene: TRBV12-2
j_gene: TRBJ2-7
abundance: once
d_gene: -
CDR3nt: TGTGCAAGTCCCTCCTCCGGGAGCATGCCCAACTACGAGCAGTACTTC
CDR3aa: CASPSSGSMPNYEQYF

len: 13
v_gene: TRBV28
j_gene: TRBJ2-2
abundance: few
d_gene: -
CDR3nt: TGTGCCAGCAGAACTACGAACACCGGGGAGCTGTTTTTT
CDR3aa: CASRTTNTGELFF

len: 13
v_gene: TRBV7-9
j_gene: TRBJ1-1
abundance: -
d_gene: -
CDR3nt: TGTGCCAGCAGGCAGGGTTTGCACACTGAAGCTTTCTTT
CDR3aa: CASRQGLHTEAFF

len: 17
v_gene: TRBV19
j_gene: TRBJ2-7
abundance: -
d_gene: TRBD1
CDR3nt: TGTGCCAGTAGTATAGATCCCCCGGGACAGGTGATCTACGAGCAGTACTTC
CDR3aa: CASSIDPPGQVIYEQYF

len: 15
v_gene: TRBV4-1
j_gene: TRBJ1-5
abundance: -
d_gene: -
CDR3nt: TGCGCCAGCAGCCAAGTCGACCTTGGGGATCAGCCCCAGCATTTT
CDR3aa: CASSQVDLGDQPQHF

len: 12
v_gene: TRBV13
j_gene: TRBJ2-7
abundance: -
d_gene: -
CDR3nt: TGTGCCAGCAGCTTCGGGGAGGACGAGCAGTACTTC
CDR3aa: CASSFGEDEQYF

len: 12
v_gene: TRBV10-3
j_gene: TRBJ2-5
abundance: -
d_gene: TRBD1
CDR3nt: TGTGCCATCAAAGCAGGGGGCGAGACCCAGTACTTC
CDR3aa: CAIKAGGETQYF

len: 13
v_gene: TRBV27
j_gene: TRBJ2-4
abundance: -
d_gene: -
CDR3nt: TGTGCCAGCAGTTTGATCGCCAAAAACATTCAGTACTTC
CDR3aa: CASSLIAKNIQYF

len: 14
v_gene: TRBV27
j_gene: TRBJ2-1
abundance: -
d_gene: TRBD2
CDR3nt: TGTGCCAGCAGTTTTAGCGGGAGCTACAATGAGCAGTTCTTC
CDR3aa: CASSFSGSYNEQFF

len: 12
v_gene: TRBV6-1
j_gene: TRBJ2-3
abundance: -
d_gene: -
CDR3nt: TGTGCCAGCATGACCTACGCGGATACGCAGTATTTT
CDR3aa: CASMTYADTQYF

len: 13
v_gene: TRBV4-1
j_gene: TRBJ2-7
abundance: -
d_gene: TRBD2
CDR3nt: TGCGCCAGCAGCGGGAGGGTCCCCTACGAGCAGTACTTC
CDR3aa: CASSGRVPYEQYF

len: 13
v_gene: TRBV27
j_gene: TRBJ2-5
abundance: -
d_gene: TRBD2
CDR3nt: TGTGCCAGCAGTCAGGGACTAGCGGGCGGGCAGTACTTC
CDR3aa: CASSQGLAGGQYF